This record concerns one TCR beta chain sequence. Per the germline V gene, CDR1 is MNHNS and CDR2 is SASEGT. V shed 2 bases and J shed 3 bases, with 5 bases lying between them. This CDR3 contains 13 residues. It was negative isolation that provided the CD8+ and CD4+ T cells, whereas TEMRA cells were enriched by FACS. RNA was extracted with the RNeasy kit, and a quantity of about 0.45 to 1 ug was reverse transcribed using random hexamers. TCRdb re-called the immunoSEQ multiplex PCR reads through MiXCR, storing one row per CDR3 protein. The data show 400,000 to 550,000 distinct CDR3 sequences, more than 70% seen once. This sample was taken from a study of CD8 T cells in Susac syndrome.

The TCR originated in a human donor with multiple sclerosis. The J gene is TRBJ1-5, the V gene TRBV6-1; no reliable D call. The sample consisted of CD8+ T cells from PBMCs. CDR3 nucleotide sequence: TGTGCCAGCAGTGAAATCCCCAATCAGCCCCAGCATTTT. Protein: CASSEIPNQPQHF.